This T cell receptor beta chain was observed in a study of T cells in narcolepsy. Across the study: Donors had narcolepsy type 1 or type 2, or were healthy controls.

Germline V gene sequence: CDR1 LGHNA, CDR2 YNFKEQ. The CDR3 loop spans 13 amino acids. V was clipped by 0 bases and J by 5 bases, with 7 bases between them. This clone was detected a few times. Antigen: not known. Overall study findings and caveats: Same-patient CSF and blood CD4+ T cell clonotypes included HCRT-specific and TRIB2-specific autoreactive ones. Autoreactive clonotypes reportedly recurred in blood of same and different patients, not controls.

Libraries were prepared by immunoSEQ multiplex PCR; TCRdb keeps only in-frame clonotypes and omits some of them. The table records roughly 10,000 clones, approximately 70% of them present only once. The chain couples TRBV4-2 to TRBJ2-5; D call uncertain. Sequenced: CD45RA- memory CD8+ T cells from PBMCs. This TCR came from a human donor with narcolepsy. This CDR3 reads CASSQDRSETQYF. In nucleotides, the CDR3 is TGTGCCAGCAGCCAAGACAGGTCGGAGACCCAGTACTTC.